This T cell receptor (beta chain) was documented in a study of T cell responses to AZD1222 COVID-19 vaccine. The V gene's germline CDR1 is DFQATT and CDR2 SNEGSKA (reference sequence). The length of the CDR3 is 10 residues. The assay was immunoSEQ multiplex PCR, and TCRdb's table has in-frame clones only and misses some. The profile covers 120,000 or so clones, with around nine tenths appearing a single time and roughly 14% taken by the ten largest. The study's findings and limits: There were vaccine-associated CD4 TCRs across spike, dominant at 160-218 and 743-854. The number of AZD1222 recipients seropositive at baseline was only five or six.

This clone has just one count. Antigen specificity is unknown. The rearrangement uses TRBV20-1 and TRBJ2-1; no clear D gene. Here the sequenced sample was peripheral blood, taken 28 days after the second AZD1222 dose. This sequence originates from an adult who received the AZD1222 COVID-19 vaccine. The CDR3 reads CTFSANEQFF. The CDR3 nucleotides read TGCACCTTCTCGGCCAATGAGCAGTTCTTC.